Listed below are T cell receptor beta chains from one sample, sequenced in a study of multiple sclerosis patients with progressive multifocal leukoencephalopathy. Profiled with immunoSEQ multiplex PCR; TCRdb holds only in-frame clones, not every one. The sample has more than 30,000 clones, about nine tenths seen once. The sample here was PBMCs, taken from a patient treated with natalizumab. All receptors derive from a woman aged 40 to 50 with progressive multifocal leukoencephalopathy. Each CDR3 is given with its conserved first and last residue. A D gene is named only where the DNA matches it firmly. Expanded clones are given a class, and other clones once, few, many or no size at all.

J gene: TRBJ1-5; clone size: .; V gene: TRBV6-6; D gene: .; CDR3 protein: CASSSQGGQPQHF; CDR3 DNA: TGTGCCAGCAGTTCTCAGGGAGGTCAGCCCCAGCATTTT
J gene: TRBJ2-7; clone size: .; V gene: TRBV7-3; D gene: .; CDR3 protein: CASSLELAPYYEQYF; CDR3 DNA: TGTGCCAGCAGCTTAGAGCTAGCGCCTTACTACGAGCAGTACTTC
J gene: TRBJ1-5; clone size: .; V gene: TRBV19; D gene: TRBD1; CDR3 protein: CATNHRGDNQPQHF; CDR3 DNA: TGTGCCACCAACCACAGGGGGGACAATCAGCCCCAGCATTTT
J gene: TRBJ1-1; clone size: .; V gene: TRBV27; D gene: .; CDR3 protein: CASKGVGTEAFF; CDR3 DNA: TGTGCCAGCAAGGGGGTGGGGACTGAAGCTTTCTTT
J gene: TRBJ1-2; clone size: .; V gene: TRBV4-1; D gene: .; CDR3 protein: CASSATGDRRNIGGYTF; CDR3 DNA: TGCGCCAGCAGCGCGACCGGAGACAGGCGGAATATCGGCGGCTACACCTTC
J gene: TRBJ1-4; clone size: .; V gene: TRBV27; D gene: TRBD1; CDR3 protein: CASSKDRVNEKLFF; CDR3 DNA: TGTGCCAGCAGCAAGGACAGGGTGAATGAAAAACTGTTTTTT
J gene: TRBJ1-2; clone size: .; V gene: TRBV2; D gene: TRBD1; CDR3 protein: CASRADRGPDGYTF; CDR3 DNA: TGTGCCAGCAGGGCGGACAGGGGTCCGGATGGCTACACCTTC
J gene: TRBJ1-6; clone size: .; V gene: TRBV11-2; D gene: TRBD1; CDR3 protein: CASSPRTGIIKSPLHF; CDR3 DNA: TGTGCCAGCAGCCCCCGGACAGGGATAATCAAGTCACCCCTCCACTTT
J gene: TRBJ1-6; clone size: .; V gene: TRBV7-3; D gene: TRBD1; CDR3 protein: CASSRAPGTGNSPLHF; CDR3 DNA: TGTGCCAGCAGCCGGGCCCCCGGGACAGGGAATTCACCCCTCCACTTT
J gene: TRBJ1-1; clone size: .; V gene: TRBV7-9; D gene: .; CDR3 protein: CASSLGQILMNTEAFF; CDR3 DNA: TGTGCCAGCAGCTTAGGGCAGATCCTAATGAACACTGAAGCTTTCTTT
J gene: TRBJ1-2; clone size: .; V gene: TRBV25-1; D gene: .; CDR3 protein: CASSGSLVYGYTF; CDR3 DNA: TGTGCCAGCAGTGGGTCTCTGGTCTATGGCTACACCTTC
J gene: TRBJ1-2; clone size: .; V gene: TRBV28; D gene: .; CDR3 protein: CASSSGGATDYGYTF; CDR3 DNA: TGTGCCAGCAGTTCGGGAGGGGCAACGGACTATGGCTACACCTTC
J gene: TRBJ2-7; clone size: .; V gene: TRBV18; D gene: .; CDR3 protein: CAGSLSRDSYEQYF; CDR3 DNA: TGTGCCGGCTCACTGAGCCGGGACTCCTACGAGCAGTACTTC
J gene: TRBJ1-2; clone size: .; V gene: TRBV5-6; D gene: .; CDR3 protein: CASSLWGEGPTYGYTF; CDR3 DNA: TGTGCCAGCAGCTTGTGGGGTGAAGGGCCGACCTATGGCTACACCTTC
J gene: TRBJ2-1; clone size: .; V gene: TRBV6-5; D gene: .; CDR3 protein: CASSYSAGLIYNEQFF; CDR3 DNA: TGTGCCAGCAGTTACTCGGCTGGGCTGATCTACAATGAGCAGTTCTTC
J gene: TRBJ1-3; clone size: once; V gene: TRBV7-2; D gene: .; CDR3 protein: CASSWGTSNTIYF; CDR3 DNA: TGTGCCAGCAGCTGGGGGACGTCGAACACCATATATTTT
J gene: TRBJ1-1; clone size: .; V gene: TRBV2; D gene: TRBD1; CDR3 protein: CASRGQGSTEAFF; CDR3 DNA: TGTGCCAGCAGGGGACAGGGGAGCACTGAAGCTTTCTTT
J gene: TRBJ2-2; clone size: .; V gene: TRBV4-3; D gene: .; CDR3 protein: CASSQVQGRTGELFF; CDR3 DNA: TGCGCCAGCAGCCAAGTGCAGGGGCGCACCGGGGAGCTGTTTTTT
J gene: TRBJ2-5; clone size: .; V gene: TRBV30; D gene: .; CDR3 protein: CVWSGGFGETQYF; CDR3 DNA: TGTGTCTGGAGTGGGGGATTCGGAGAGACCCAGTACTTC
J gene: TRBJ1-2; clone size: once; V gene: TRBV30; D gene: .; CDR3 protein: CAWSMQGFGGYTF; CDR3 DNA: TGTGCCTGGAGTATGCAAGGGTTTGGCGGCTACACCTTC
J gene: TRBJ2-5; clone size: .; V gene: TRBV7-2; D gene: .; CDR3 protein: CASSHTRTEETQYF; CDR3 DNA: TGTGCCAGCAGCCACACCCGGACAGAAGAGACCCAGTACTTC
J gene: TRBJ1-6; clone size: once; V gene: TRBV4-3; D gene: TRBD1; CDR3 protein: CASSQGQGGSPLHF; CDR3 DNA: TGCGCCAGCAGCCAGGGACAGGGTGGCTCACCCCTCCACTTT
J gene: TRBJ1-2; clone size: few; V gene: TRBV18; D gene: TRBD1; CDR3 protein: CASSQGQLYGYTF; CDR3 DNA: TGTGCCAGCTCACAGGGACAGCTTTATGGCTACACCTTC
J gene: TRBJ1-1; clone size: few; V gene: TRBV19; D gene: .; CDR3 protein: CASSIWGEAFF; CDR3 DNA: TGTGCCAGTAGTATCTGGGGTGAAGCTTTCTTT
J gene: TRBJ1-2; clone size: .; V gene: TRBV18; D gene: .; CDR3 protein: CASSPRRYGYTF; CDR3 DNA: TGTGCCAGCTCACCCAGGAGGTACGGCTACACCTTC
J gene: TRBJ1-1; clone size: .; V gene: TRBV7-9; D gene: .; CDR3 protein: CASSLLQGLGNTEAFF; CDR3 DNA: TGTGCCAGCAGCTTACTCCAGGGTTTAGGGAACACTGAAGCTTTCTTT
J gene: TRBJ1-3; clone size: .; V gene: TRBV15; D gene: .; CDR3 protein: CATSRDHPGISGNTIYF; CDR3 DNA: TGTGCCACCAGCAGAGATCACCCAGGGATCTCTGGAAACACCATATATTTT
J gene: TRBJ2-7; clone size: .; V gene: TRBV28; D gene: TRBD1; CDR3 protein: CASSLGTGGVQYF; CDR3 DNA: TGTGCCAGCAGTTTAGGGACAGGGGGCGTACAGTACTTC
J gene: TRBJ1-2; clone size: .; V gene: TRBV19; D gene: TRBD1; CDR3 protein: CASSIGTGESGGYTF; CDR3 DNA: TGTGCCAGTAGTATCGGGACAGGGGAATCAGGGGGCTACACCTTC
J gene: TRBJ1-2; clone size: once; V gene: TRBV28; D gene: .; CDR3 protein: CASSSSQSLLYGYTF; CDR3 DNA: TGTGCCAGCAGTTCGTCCCAATCTTTATTGTATGGCTACACCTTC
J gene: TRBJ2-3; clone size: few; V gene: TRBV20-1; D gene: .; CDR3 protein: CSAQHGDTQYF; CDR3 DNA: TGCAGTGCTCAGCACGGAGATACGCAGTATTTT
J gene: TRBJ2-3; clone size: .; V gene: TRBV30; D gene: .; CDR3 protein: CAWSRIGGTQYF; CDR3 DNA: TGTGCCTGGAGTCGAATTGGGGGTACGCAGTATTTT
J gene: TRBJ2-7; clone size: .; V gene: TRBV18; D gene: .; CDR3 protein: CASSNRETHEQYF; CDR3 DNA: TGTGCCAGCTCAAACCGGGAGACCCACGAGCAGTACTTC
J gene: TRBJ1-6; clone size: .; V gene: TRBV2; D gene: .; CDR3 protein: CASSVDSQNSPLHF; CDR3 DNA: TGTGCCAGCAGCGTGGACAGTCAGAATTCACCCCTCCACTTT
J gene: TRBJ2-1; clone size: .; V gene: TRBV7-7; D gene: TRBD2; CDR3 protein: CASSLGTSYEQFF; CDR3 DNA: TGTGCTAGCAGCCTGGGGACTAGCTATGAGCAGTTCTTC
J gene: TRBJ2-5; clone size: few; V gene: TRBV6-6; D gene: TRBD2; CDR3 protein: CASTIAGGLGLETQYF; CDR3 DNA: TGTGCCAGCACGATAGCGGGGGGGCTAGGCTTAGAGACCCAGTACTTC
J gene: TRBJ1-2; clone size: .; V gene: TRBV28; D gene: .; CDR3 protein: CASSLSPGTYGYTF; CDR3 DNA: TGTGCCAGCAGTTTAAGTCCCGGTACCTATGGCTACACCTTC
J gene: TRBJ2-1; clone size: .; V gene: TRBV4-3; D gene: .; CDR3 protein: CASSQERNNEQFF; CDR3 DNA: TGCGCCAGCAGCCAAGAACGAAACAATGAGCAGTTCTTC
J gene: TRBJ1-5; clone size: once; V gene: TRBV20-1; D gene: .; CDR3 protein: CSAPPAQHF; CDR3 DNA: TGCAGTGCGCCCCCCGCCCAGCATTTT
J gene: TRBJ1-2; clone size: .; V gene: TRBV19; D gene: .; CDR3 protein: CASRSREVYGYTF; CDR3 DNA: TGTGCCAGTAGATCAAGGGAAGTCTATGGCTACACCTTC
J gene: TRBJ2-1; clone size: .; V gene: TRBV27; D gene: TRBD2; CDR3 protein: CASSSYFPSGGVYNEQFF; CDR3 DNA: TGTGCCAGCAGTTCCTATTTCCCCAGCGGGGGGGTCTACAATGAGCAGTTCTTC
J gene: TRBJ2-4; clone size: .; V gene: TRBV27; D gene: .; CDR3 protein: CATKGTSTGKNIQYF; CDR3 DNA: TGTGCCACCAAAGGAACTTCAACAGGGAAAAACATTCAGTACTTC
J gene: TRBJ1-2; clone size: .; V gene: TRBV27; D gene: TRBD1; CDR3 protein: CASSRYGTGDIYTF; CDR3 DNA: TGTGCCAGCAGCCGCTACGGGACAGGGGACATCTACACCTTC
J gene: TRBJ1-3; clone size: .; V gene: TRBV27; D gene: TRBD1; CDR3 protein: CASRPGGSGNTIYF; CDR3 DNA: TGTGCCAGCAGACCAGGGGGCTCTGGAAACACCATATATTTT
J gene: TRBJ2-7; clone size: .; V gene: TRBV4-1; D gene: .; CDR3 protein: CASSQWAGVSEQYF; CDR3 DNA: TGCGCCAGCAGCCAATGGGCAGGGGTATCCGAGCAGTACTTC
J gene: TRBJ2-2; clone size: .; V gene: TRBV7-2; D gene: .; CDR3 protein: CASSSLFGAGELFF; CDR3 DNA: .
J gene: TRBJ2-7; clone size: .; V gene: TRBV7-2; D gene: TRBD2; CDR3 protein: CASSPWGGYEQYF; CDR3 DNA: TGTGCCAGCAGCCCTTGGGGGGGCTACGAGCAGTACTTC
J gene: TRBJ1-2; clone size: .; V gene: TRBV7-2; D gene: .; CDR3 protein: CASSLQGNYGYTF; CDR3 DNA: TGTGCCAGCAGCTTACAGGGCAACTATGGCTACACCTTC
J gene: TRBJ1-5; clone size: .; V gene: TRBV6-5; D gene: .; CDR3 protein: CASSLQGRVNQPQHF; CDR3 DNA: TGTGCCAGCAGTTTACAGGGACGGGTCAATCAGCCCCAGCATTTT
J gene: TRBJ2-5; clone size: .; V gene: TRBV2; D gene: TRBD1; CDR3 protein: CASNRQGRRETQYF; CDR3 DNA: TGTGCCAGCAACCGACAGGGGCGAAGGGAGACCCAGTACTTC
J gene: TRBJ2-7; clone size: .; V gene: TRBV11-2; D gene: TRBD2; CDR3 protein: CASSLRGGAYEQYF; CDR3 DNA: TGTGCCAGCAGCTTACGGGGGGGTGCCTACGAGCAGTACTTC